This TCR beta chain was sequenced in a study of blood T cells in healthy people across ages. Study context: Template switching recovered approximately one barcoded beta molecule for every two T cells. Study results and limitations: When set beside aged donors, long-lived donors presented more naive CD4+ cells and higher diversity. Per million T cells, TCR beta diversity dropped about linearly as age rose.

As for this clonotype: Its antigen is still unknown.

With a J-beta primer mix and a sample-barcoded 5' primer, a second PCR ran about 7 to 12 cycles. TCRdb used MiXCR to reprocess the 5' RACE reads, holding one entry per CDR3 protein. The sample carries about 1.8 million distinct CDR3 sequences, around half recorded once. For every donor, a draw yielded approximately 9.9 milliliters of peripheral blood. CDR3 length: 13 amino acids. Germline V gives CDR1 DFQATT, CDR2 SNEGSKA (reference sequence). V gene TRBV20-1 combines with J gene TRBJ2-1; the D is unclear. The J call may be incorrect, as the DNA end agrees better with TRBJ2-7. The receptor was derived from a woman in her thirties or forties in good health. Sample: blood. CDR3 in amino acids: CSASAPTNNEQYF. As DNA, the CDR3 is TGCAGTGCTAGTGCCCCCACAAACAATGAGCAGTACTTC.